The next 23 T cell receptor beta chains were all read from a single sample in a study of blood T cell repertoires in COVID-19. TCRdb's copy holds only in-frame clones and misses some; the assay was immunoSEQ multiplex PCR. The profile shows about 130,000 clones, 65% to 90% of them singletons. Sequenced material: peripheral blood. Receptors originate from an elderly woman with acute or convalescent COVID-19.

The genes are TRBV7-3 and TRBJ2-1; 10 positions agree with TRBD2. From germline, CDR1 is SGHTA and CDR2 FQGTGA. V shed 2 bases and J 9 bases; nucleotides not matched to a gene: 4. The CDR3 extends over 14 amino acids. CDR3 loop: CASSLERGGSEQFF. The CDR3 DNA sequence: TGTGCCAGCAGCTTAGAGCGGGGGGGCAGTGAGCAGTTCTTC.

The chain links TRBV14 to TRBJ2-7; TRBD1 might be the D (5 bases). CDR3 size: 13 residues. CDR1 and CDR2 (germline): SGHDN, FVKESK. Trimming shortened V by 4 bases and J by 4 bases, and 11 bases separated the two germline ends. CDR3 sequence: CASSRIQDYEQYF. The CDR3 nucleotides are TGTGCCAGCAGCCGTATACAGGATTACGAGCAGTACTTC.

The CDR3 is CATGPGLIQETQYF. The CDR3 DNA reads as TGCGCCACCGGACCGGGACTCATCCAAGAGACCCAGTACTTC. V gene TRBV5-1 combines with J gene TRBJ2-5, with D maybe TRBD2 (6 bases). The CDR3 runs to 14 residues. V lost 9 bases, J lost 1 base, and 16 bases lay in between. Germline CDR1 reads SGHRS; CDR2 reads YFSETQ.

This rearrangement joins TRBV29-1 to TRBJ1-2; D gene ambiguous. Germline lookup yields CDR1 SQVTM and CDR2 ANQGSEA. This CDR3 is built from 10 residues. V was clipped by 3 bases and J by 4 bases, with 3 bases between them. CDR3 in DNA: TGCAGCGTTGACGGCTATGGCTACACCTTC. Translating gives CSVDGYGYTF.

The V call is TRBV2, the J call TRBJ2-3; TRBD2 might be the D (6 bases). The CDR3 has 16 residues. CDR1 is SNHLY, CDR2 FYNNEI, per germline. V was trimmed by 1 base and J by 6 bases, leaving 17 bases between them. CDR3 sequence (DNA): TGTGCCAGCAGTGAAGGGGCGGGGAGAGCCCTTGATACGCAGTATTTT. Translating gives CASSEGAGRALDTQYF.

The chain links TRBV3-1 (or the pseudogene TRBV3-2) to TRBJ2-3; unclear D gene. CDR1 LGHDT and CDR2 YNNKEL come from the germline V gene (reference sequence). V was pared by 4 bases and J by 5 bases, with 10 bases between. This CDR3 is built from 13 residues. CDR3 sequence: CASSLAGIDTQYF. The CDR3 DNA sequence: TGTGCCAGCAGCCTGGCAGGAATAGATACGCAGTATTTT.

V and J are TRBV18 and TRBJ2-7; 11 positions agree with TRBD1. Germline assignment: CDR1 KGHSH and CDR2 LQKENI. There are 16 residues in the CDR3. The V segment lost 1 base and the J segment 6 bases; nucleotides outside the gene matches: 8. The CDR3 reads CASSPRMGTGGIEQYF. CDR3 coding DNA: TGTGCCAGCTCACCACGCATGGGGACAGGGGGTATCGAGCAGTACTTC.

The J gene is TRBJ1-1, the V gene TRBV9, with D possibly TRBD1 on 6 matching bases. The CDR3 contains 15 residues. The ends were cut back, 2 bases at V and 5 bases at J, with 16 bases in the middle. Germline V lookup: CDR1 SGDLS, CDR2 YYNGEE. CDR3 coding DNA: TGTGCCAGCAGCGTGGAAGGTGGGGGGGCTACTGAAGCTTTCTTT. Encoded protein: CASSVEGGGATEAFF.

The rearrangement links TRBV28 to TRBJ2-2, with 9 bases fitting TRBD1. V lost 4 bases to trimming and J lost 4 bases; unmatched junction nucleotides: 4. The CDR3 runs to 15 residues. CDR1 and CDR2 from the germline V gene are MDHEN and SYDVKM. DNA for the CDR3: TGTGCCAGCAGTTCACAGGGGGCAGGCACCGGGGAGCTGTTTTTT. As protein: CASSSQGAGTGELFF.

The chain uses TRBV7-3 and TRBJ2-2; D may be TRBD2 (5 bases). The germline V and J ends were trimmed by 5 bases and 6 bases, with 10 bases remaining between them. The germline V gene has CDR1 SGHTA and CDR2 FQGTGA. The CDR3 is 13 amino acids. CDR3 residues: CASSPRTSGELFF. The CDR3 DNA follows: TGTGCCAGCAGCCCCAGGACTTCCGGGGAGCTGTTTTTT.

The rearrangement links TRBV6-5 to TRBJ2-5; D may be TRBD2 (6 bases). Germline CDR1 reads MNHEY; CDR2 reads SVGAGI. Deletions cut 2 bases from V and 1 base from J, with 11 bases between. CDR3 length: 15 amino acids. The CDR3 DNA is TGTGCCAGCAGTTACGGCGGGGCGGGCCAAGAGACCCAGTACTTC. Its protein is CASSYGGAGQETQYF.

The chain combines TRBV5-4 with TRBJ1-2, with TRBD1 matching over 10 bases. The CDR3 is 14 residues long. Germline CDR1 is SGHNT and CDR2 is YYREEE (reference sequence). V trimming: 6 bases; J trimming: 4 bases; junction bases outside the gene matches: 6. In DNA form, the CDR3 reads TGTGCCAGCACCAGCCGGACAGGGGGCTATGGCTACACCTTC. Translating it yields CASTSRTGGYGYTF.

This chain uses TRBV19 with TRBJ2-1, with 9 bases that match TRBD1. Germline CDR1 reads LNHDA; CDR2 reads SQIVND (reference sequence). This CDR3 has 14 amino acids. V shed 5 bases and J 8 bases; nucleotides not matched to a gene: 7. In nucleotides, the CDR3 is TGTGCCAGTAGTGTCGGACAGGGGAGGGATGAGCAGTTCTTC. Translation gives CASSVGQGRDEQFF.

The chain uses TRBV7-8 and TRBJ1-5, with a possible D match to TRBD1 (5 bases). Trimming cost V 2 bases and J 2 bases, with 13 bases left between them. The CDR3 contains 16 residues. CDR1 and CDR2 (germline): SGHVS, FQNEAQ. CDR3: CASSLLPGSGNQPQHF. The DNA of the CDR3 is TGTGCCAGCAGCTTACTTCCAGGGTCCGGCAATCAGCCCCAGCATTTT.

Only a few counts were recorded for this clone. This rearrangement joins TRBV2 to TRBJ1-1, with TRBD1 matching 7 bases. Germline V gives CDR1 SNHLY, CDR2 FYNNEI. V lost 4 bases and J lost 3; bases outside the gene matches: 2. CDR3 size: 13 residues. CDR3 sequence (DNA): TGTGCCAGCAGTGCCGGGACAGACACTGAAGCTTTCTTT. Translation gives CASSAGTDTEAFF.

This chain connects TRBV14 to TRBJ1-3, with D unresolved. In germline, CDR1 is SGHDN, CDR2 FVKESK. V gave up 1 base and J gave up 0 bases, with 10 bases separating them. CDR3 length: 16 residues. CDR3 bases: TGTGCCAGCAGCCAAGTTCCGGGGTACTCTGGAAACACCATATATTTT. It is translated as CASSQVPGYSGNTIYF.

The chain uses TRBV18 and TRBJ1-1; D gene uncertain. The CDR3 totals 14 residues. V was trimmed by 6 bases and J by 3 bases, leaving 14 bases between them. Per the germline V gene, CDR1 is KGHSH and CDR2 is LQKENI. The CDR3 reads CASSASGSDTEAFF. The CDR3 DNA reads TGTGCCAGCTCGGCCTCAGGAAGTGACACTGAAGCTTTCTTT.

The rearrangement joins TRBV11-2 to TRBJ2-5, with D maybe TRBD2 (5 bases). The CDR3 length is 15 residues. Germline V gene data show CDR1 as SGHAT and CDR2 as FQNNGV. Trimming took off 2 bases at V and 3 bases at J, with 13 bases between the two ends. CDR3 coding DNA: TGTGCCAGCAGCTTAAACCGCGCGAGGGAAGAGACCCAGTACTTC. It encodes CASSLNRAREETQYF.

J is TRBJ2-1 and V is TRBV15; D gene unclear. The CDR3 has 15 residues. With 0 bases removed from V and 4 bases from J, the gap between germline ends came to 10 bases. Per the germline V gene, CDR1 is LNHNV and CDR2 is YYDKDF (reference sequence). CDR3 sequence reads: CATSRDVQIYNEQFF. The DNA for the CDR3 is TGTGCCACCAGCAGAGATGTCCAGATTTACAATGAGCAGTTCTTC. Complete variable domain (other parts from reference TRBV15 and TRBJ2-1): DAMVIQNPRYQVTQFGKPVTLSCSQTLNHNVMYWYQQKSSQAPKLLFHYYDKDFNNEADTPDNFQSRRPNTSFCFLDIRSPGLGDTAMYLCATSRDVQIYNEQFFGPGTRLTVL.

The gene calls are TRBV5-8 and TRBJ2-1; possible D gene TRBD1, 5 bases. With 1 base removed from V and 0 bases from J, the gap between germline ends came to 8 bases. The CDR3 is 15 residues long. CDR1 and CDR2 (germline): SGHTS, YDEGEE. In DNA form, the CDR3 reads TGTGCCAGCAGCTTGCAGGGCAGCTCCTACAATGAGCAGTTCTTC. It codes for CASSLQGSSYNEQFF.

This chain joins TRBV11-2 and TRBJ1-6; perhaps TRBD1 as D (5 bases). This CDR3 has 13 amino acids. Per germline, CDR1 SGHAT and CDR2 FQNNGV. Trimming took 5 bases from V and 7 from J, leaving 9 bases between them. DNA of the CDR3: TGTGCCAGCAGCGTTGACAGCAATTCACCCCTCCACTTT. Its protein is CASSVDSNSPLHF.

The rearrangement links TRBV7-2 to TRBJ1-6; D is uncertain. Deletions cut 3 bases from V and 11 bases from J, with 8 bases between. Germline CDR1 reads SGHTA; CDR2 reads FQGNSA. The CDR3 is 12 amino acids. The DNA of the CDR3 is TGTGCCAGCAGCTTGAGAACGGCACCCCTCCACTTT. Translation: CASSLRTAPLHF.

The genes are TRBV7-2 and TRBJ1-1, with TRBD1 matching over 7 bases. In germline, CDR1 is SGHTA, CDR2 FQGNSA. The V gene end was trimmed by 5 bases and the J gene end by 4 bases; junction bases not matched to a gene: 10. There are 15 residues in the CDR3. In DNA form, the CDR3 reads TGTGCCAGCAGCATATCCCGACAGGGAAGCACTGAAGCTTTCTTT. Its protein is CASSISRQGSTEAFF.